Following are 21 T cell receptor beta chains from one sample sequenced in a study of human T cells and chemical hapten exposure. Sample time point: patch test 1, 2 weeks after DPC sensitization. Treatment denoted: therapeutic diphenylcyclopropenone sensitization with weekly scalp DPC. TCRdb redid the calling of the RACE reads with MiXCR, one entry per CDR3 protein. The sample holds under 200,000 distinct CDR3 sequences, more than 12% seen once. Sequences were derived from whole blood, sampled in connection with sensitization to the hapten diphenylcyclopropenone (DPC). The source of these receptors is a woman aged 25 to 39 with alopecia areata. Some clones in this sample may be carry-over from other donors' samples.

This clonotype came up many times. V is TRBV5-1 and J is TRBJ2-3; 7 bases map to TRBD2. J was trimmed by 2 bases and V by 3 bases; bases with no gene match: 3. Germline V CDR1 and CDR2: SGHRS, YFSETQ. The CDR3 has 14 residues. The chain's CDR3 is CASSYGTNTDTQYF. The CDR3 coding sequence is TGCGCCAGCAGCTACGGGACTAACACAGATACGCAGTATTTT.

This clonotype was seen repeatedly, ten times or more. V gene TRBV10-3 combines with J gene TRBJ2-2, with unresolved D. Germline V CDR1 and CDR2: ENHRY, SYGVKD. V was clipped by 3 bases and J by 4 bases, with 12 bases between them. This CDR3 is built from 15 residues. This chain's CDR3 is CAISELVTGTGELFF. CDR3 nucleotides: TGTGCCATCAGTGAATTAGTGACCGGCACCGGGGAGCTGTTTTTT.

This rearrangement joins TRBV12-3 or TRBV12-4 to TRBJ1-3; D remains unclear. The CDR3 runs to 16 residues. Trimming left V 6 bases short and J 0 bases short, with 15 bases between. The CDR3 DNA sequence: TGTGCCAGCAGCCCAAGATCCACCGGCTCTGGAAACACCATATATTTT. Translated, it gives CASSPRSTGSGNTIYF.

This clonotype showed up just a few times. The J gene is TRBJ2-7, the V gene TRBV6-6; D unresolved. There are 12 residues in the CDR3. The V gene lost 5 bases and the J gene lost 2 bases, with 7 bases spanning the gap. Per germline, CDR1 MNHNY and CDR2 SVGAGI (reference sequence). The CDR3 reads CASSPNAYEQYF. The CDR3 DNA follows: TGTGCCAGCAGTCCTAACGCCTACGAGCAGTACTTC.

This clonotype was observed at least ten times. The CDR3 loop reads CASSLIYNTGELFF. The CDR3 bases are TGTGCCAGCAGCTTAATTTACAACACCGGGGAGCTGTTTTTT. The chain recombines TRBV7-8 with TRBJ2-2; D unclear. There are 14 residues in the CDR3. CDR1 and CDR2 from the germline V gene are SGHVS and FQNEAQ. Trimming took off 2 bases at V and 2 bases at J, with 6 bases between the two ends.

This clonotype was observed a few times. V and J are TRBV11-3 and TRBJ2-5; no firm D call. This CDR3 contains 13 residues. V shed 3 bases and J shed 4 bases, with 9 bases lying between them. CDR1 and CDR2 (germline): SGHNT, YENEEA. This chain's CDR3 is CASSFLWGETQYF. For the CDR3, the DNA is TGTGCCAGCAGCTTCCTCTGGGGAGAGACCCAGTACTTC.

The V call is TRBV18, the J call TRBJ2-7; tentative D call: TRBD1 (5 bases). The CDR3 runs 13 residues. Germline V gene sequence: CDR1 KGHSH, CDR2 LQKENI. With 5 bases removed from V and 0 bases from J, the gap between germline ends came to 8 bases. The CDR3 here is CASSDRSSYEQYF. The CDR3 coding sequence is TGTGCCAGCTCAGACAGAAGCTCCTACGAGCAGTACTTC. Full variable domain (rest looked up from reference TRBV18 and TRBJ2-7): NAGVMQNPRHLVRRRGQEARLRCSPMKGHSHVYWYRQLPEEGLKFMVYLQKENIIDESGMPKERFSAEFPKEGPSILRIQQVVRGDSAAYFCASSDRSSYEQYFGPGTRLTVT.

This clonotype was seen repeatedly, ten times or more. The V gene is TRBV12-3 or TRBV12-4, the J gene TRBJ2-5; 9 bases are a match to TRBD1. The V and J ends lost 8 bases and 4 bases, in that order; junction bases with no gene match: 5. The CDR3 has 13 amino acids. The CDR3: CASGGTGRETQYF. CDR3 bases: TGTGCCAGCGGCGGGACAGGGCGAGAGACCCAGTACTTC.

The chain carries TRBV28 and TRBJ2-7, with 9 bases aligning to TRBD1. Germline V lookup: CDR1 MDHEN, CDR2 SYDVKM. V was pared by 8 bases and J by 2 bases, with 4 bases of the junction left unmatched. The CDR3 is made up of 13 amino acids. CDR3 nucleotide sequence: TGTGCCAGCCTCAGGGACAGGGCCTACGAGCAGTACTTC. It translates to CASLRDRAYEQYF.

This clonotype has a handful of counts. The chain is built from TRBV7-9 and TRBJ2-2; no clear D gene. Germline loops: CDR1 SEHNR, CDR2 FQNEAQ (reference sequence). This CDR3 is 16 amino acids long. Trimming shortened V by 6 bases and J by 0 bases, and 14 bases separated the two germline ends. CDR3 DNA sequence: TGTGCCAGCAGTCCCGGTAGAGGAACGAACACCGGGGAGCTGTTTTTT. This encodes CASSPGRGTNTGELFF.

This clonotype was picked up a small number of times. The chain employs TRBV12-3 or TRBV12-4 and TRBJ1-3; D ambiguous. The CDR3 runs to 12 residues. The V and J ends lost 7 bases and 1 base respectively, with 5 bases between them. Here the CDR3 reads CASKESGNTIYF. The CDR3 DNA is TGTGCCAGCAAGGAGTCTGGAAACACCATATATTTT.

This clonotype was counted a few times. The CDR3 region has the DNA TGTGCCAGCAGCTTCACGGCTAGCGGGGGGGCCCGAGGTTTCGTCCTGACTTTC. Its translation: CASSFTASGGARGFVLTF. The rearrangement links TRBV7-8 to TRBJ2-6, with 12 positions matching TRBD2. CDR1 SGHVS and CDR2 FQNEAQ come from the germline V gene. V gave up 3 bases and J gave up 12 bases; unmatched junction bases: 15. CDR3 length equals 18 residues.

This chain links TRBV30 with TRBJ1-6, with 8 bases aligning to TRBD1. The CDR3 spans 13 residues. Germline assignment: CDR1 GTSNPN and CDR2 SVGIG (reference sequence). With V trimmed by 3 bases and J by 7 bases, 2 bases remained unmatched. The CDR3 sequence is CAWSGQGNSPLHF. Here the CDR3 DNA reads TGTGCCTGGAGCGGACAGGGAAATTCACCCCTCCACTTT.

This clonotype was counted only a few times. This chain uses TRBV5-1 with TRBJ2-1; D might be TRBD1 or TRBD2, each matching 5 bases. Trimming took off 0 bases at V and 9 bases at J, with 16 bases between the two ends. The CDR3 consists of 15 residues. CDR1 and CDR2 from the germline V gene are SGHRS and YFSETQ. Here the CDR3 DNA reads TGCGCCAGCAGCTTGGTCGGGGACGGACGCGTTGAGCAGTTCTTC. Residues: CASSLVGDGRVEQFF.

Only a few counts were recorded for this clonotype. DNA of the CDR3: TGTGCCAGCAAGCAACCGGGCTCCTACGAGCAGTACTTC. Amino acids: CASKQPGSYEQYF. This chain links TRBV6-2 or TRBV6-3 with TRBJ2-7; D not resolved. Deletions cut 7 bases from V and 0 bases from J, with 10 bases between. CDR3 size: 13 residues. CDR1 is MNHEY, CDR2 SVGEGT, per germline.

In its sample, this clonotype was seen a few times. The chain joins TRBV20-1 to TRBJ2-4; a possible D gene is TRBD1 (5 bases). V was cut by 6 bases and J by 7 bases, with 16 bases left in between. The V gene's germline CDR1 is DFQATT and CDR2 SNEGSKA (reference sequence). The CDR3 has 13 residues. CDR3 region: CSAKGNPTNIQYF. The CDR3 nucleotides read TGCAGTGCCAAGGGGAACCCCACGAACATTCAGTACTTC.

The rearrangement links TRBV19 to TRBJ1-4, with 10 positions matching TRBD1. There are 17 residues in the CDR3. The V gene's germline CDR1 is LNHDA and CDR2 SQIVND (reference sequence). The V and J ends lost 4 bases and 0 bases, in that order; junction bases with no gene match: 5. The CDR3: CASSKGQGVATNEKLFF. The CDR3 region has the DNA TGTGCCAGTAGTAAAGGACAGGGGGTTGCAACTAATGAAAAACTGTTTTTT.

This clonotype was picked up a small number of times. The chain is built from TRBV12-3 or TRBV12-4 and TRBJ1-6; D perhaps matches TRBD1 (6 bases). The CDR3 is 15 residues long. Trimming stripped 0 bases from V and 10 bases from J, with 13 bases between. This chain's CDR3 is CASSLATGSGSPLHF. The CDR3 DNA follows: TGTGCCAGCAGTTTAGCTACAGGGTCGGGATCACCCCTCCACTTT.

CDR3 sequence reads: CASTPTSGRQTQYF. The CDR3, as DNA: TGTGCCAGCACCCCGACGAGCGGGCGACAGACCCAGTACTTC. This chain links TRBV12-3 or TRBV12-4 with TRBJ2-5, with D possibly TRBD2 on 6 matching bases. The V end lost 7 bases, the J end lost 6 bases, and 18 bases lay between the germline ends. This CDR3 contains 14 residues.

This clonotype was recorded many times. V gene TRBV18 combines with J gene TRBJ2-7; D is undetermined. Trimming cost V 2 bases and J 3 bases, with 11 bases left between them. Germline values: CDR1 KGHSH, CDR2 LQKENI. There are 14 residues in the CDR3. The CDR3 here is CASSPNPSSYEQYF. CDR3 nucleotide sequence: TGTGCCAGCTCACCAAATCCCTCTAGCTACGAGCAGTACTTC.

This clonotype was seen only a few times. This chain uses TRBV6-2 or TRBV6-3 with TRBJ2-2; 11 nucleotides match TRBD1. V trimming: 6 bases; J trimming: 5 bases; junction bases outside the gene matches: 11. The CDR3 consists of 17 residues. Germline CDR1 MNHEY, CDR2 SVGEGT. The CDR3: CASSLRGGQGATGELFF. CDR3 bases: TGTGCCAGCAGCCTCCGGGGTGGACAGGGGGCGACCGGGGAGCTGTTTTTT.